This TCR beta chain was observed in a study of cytomegalovirus exposure and HLA in healthy donors. PCR involved 60 Vbeta and 13 Jbeta primers. Sequencing used immunoSEQ multiplex PCR; TCRdb keeps in-frame clones, though not all of them. The sample yields over 90,000 clones, 60% to 75% seen once. Germline assignment: CDR1 SGDLS and CDR2 YYNGEE. The CDR3 consists of 14 residues. The ends lost 3 bases at V and 7 bases at J; junction bases unmatched: 9. This TCR was sampled from a woman in her 70s in good health and CMV-seropositive. The chain couples TRBV9 to TRBJ2-7; 8 bases are a match to TRBD2. The sample taken for sequencing was PBMCs. The CDR3 sequence is CASSAGTRPGEQYF. For the CDR3, the DNA is TGTGCCAGCAGCGCCGGGACTAGACCCGGAGAGCAGTACTTC.